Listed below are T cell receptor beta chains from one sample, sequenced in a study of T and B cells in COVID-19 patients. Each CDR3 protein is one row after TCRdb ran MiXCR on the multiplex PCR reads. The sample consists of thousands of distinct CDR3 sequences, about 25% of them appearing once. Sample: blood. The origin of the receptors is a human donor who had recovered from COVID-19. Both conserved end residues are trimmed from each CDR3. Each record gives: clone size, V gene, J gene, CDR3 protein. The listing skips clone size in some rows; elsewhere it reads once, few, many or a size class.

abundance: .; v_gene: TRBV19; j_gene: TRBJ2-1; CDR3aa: ASSSGDSWVSNEQF
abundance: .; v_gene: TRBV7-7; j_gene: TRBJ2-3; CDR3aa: ASSPNPAGSADTQY
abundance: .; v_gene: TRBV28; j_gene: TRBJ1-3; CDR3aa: ASQAVTSGNTIY
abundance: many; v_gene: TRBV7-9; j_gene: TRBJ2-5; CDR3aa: ASSLVTGLTGTQY
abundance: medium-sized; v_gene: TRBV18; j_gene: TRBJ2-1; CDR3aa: ASLRTSGGYNEQF
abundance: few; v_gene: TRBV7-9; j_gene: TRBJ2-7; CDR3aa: ASLADSSYEQY
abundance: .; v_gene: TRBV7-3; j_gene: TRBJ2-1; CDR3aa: ASSIGGNEQF
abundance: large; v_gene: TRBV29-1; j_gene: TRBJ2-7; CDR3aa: SVVSHEQY
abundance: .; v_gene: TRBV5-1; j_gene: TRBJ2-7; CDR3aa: ASNPTSASYEQY
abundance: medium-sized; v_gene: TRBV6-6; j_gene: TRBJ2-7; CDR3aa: ASSIGGQERYEQY
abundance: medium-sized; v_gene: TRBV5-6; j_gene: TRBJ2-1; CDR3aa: ASSLAGLADPNEQF
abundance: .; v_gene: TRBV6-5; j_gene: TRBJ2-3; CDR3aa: ASSGGTDTQY
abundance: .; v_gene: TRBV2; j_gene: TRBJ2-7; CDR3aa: ASRDSGQSYEQY
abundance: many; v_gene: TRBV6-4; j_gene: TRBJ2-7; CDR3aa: ASSPGQGAGEQY
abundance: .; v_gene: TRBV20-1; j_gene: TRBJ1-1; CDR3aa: SATMNTEAF
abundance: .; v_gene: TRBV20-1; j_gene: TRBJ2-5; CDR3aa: SASDRRY
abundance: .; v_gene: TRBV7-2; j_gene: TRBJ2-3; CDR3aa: ASSFTAGGTDTQY
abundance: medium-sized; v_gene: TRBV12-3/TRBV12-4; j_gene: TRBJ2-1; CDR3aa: ASTPGQGKDNEQF